What follows describes a single T cell receptor beta chain. What it recognizes is unknown. The data belong to a study of STAT5B mutations in CD4+ large granular lymphocyte leukemia. Study results and caveats: Main leukemic clonotypes were patient-specific, but more than 20% appeared at low frequency elsewhere. TRBV06-family usage was enriched in top patient clones (8/27) versus controls (2/35).

The assay was immunoSEQ multiplex PCR, and TCRdb's table has in-frame clones only and misses some. The profile covers more than 40,000 clones, with approximately 83% appearing a single time and 0.35% taken by the ten largest. The ends lost 4 bases at V and 2 bases at J; junction bases unmatched: 8. The CDR3 extends over 17 amino acids. The germline V gene has CDR1 SGHNT and CDR2 YENEEA. The specimen was CD4+ T cells from blood buffy coats. The receptor was derived from a human donor in good health. This chain uses TRBV11-3 with TRBJ2-1, with 10 nucleotides matching TRBD2. CDR3 bases: TGTGCCAGCAGCTCAAATCCGGGACTAGCGACCTACAATGAGCAGTTCTTC. Translation gives CASSSNPGLATYNEQFF. The full variable domain, completed using reference TRBV11-3 and TRBJ2-1, is EAGVVQSPRYKIIEKKQPVAFWCNPISGHNTLYWYLQNLGQGPELLIRYENEEAVDDSQLPKDRFSAERLKGVDSTLKIQPAELGDSAVYLCASSSNPGLATYNEQFFGPGTRLTVL.